This TCR beta chain was recorded in a study of early T cells in non-severe SARS-CoV-2 infection. Overall study context: With bulk RNA from unsorted whole blood as input, sequencing yielded unpaired chains.

Individually, cDNA molecules had unique molecular identifiers attached to them. TCRdb reprocessed the 5' RACE reads via MiXCR and lists one record per CDR3 protein. This table has about 30,000 distinct CDR3 sequences, about 3.9% appearing once. Many counts were recorded for this clonotype. This CDR3 has 12 amino acids. Germline-derived CDR1 and CDR2 are SQVTM and ANQGSEA. J gave up 10 bases and V 3 bases, and 5 bases lay outside the gene matches. Sequences were obtained from whole blood. This clonotype originated in an adult who was a healthcare worker with PCR-confirmed SARS-CoV-2 infection or an uninfected control (not recorded which). The rearrangement uses TRBV29-1 and TRBJ2-2, with 7 bases fitting TRBD2. The CDR3 reads CSVEGGSEELFF. DNA of the CDR3: TGCAGCGTTGAGGGCGGGAGTGAGGAGCTGTTTTTT.